This T cell receptor (beta chain) emerged from a study of control samples from healthy donors and cancer patients. The CDR3 extends over 18 amino acids. Germline V lookup: CDR1 MNHEY, CDR2 SMNVEV (reference sequence). The V end lost 6 bases, the J end lost 1 base, and 22 bases lay between the germline ends. The table came from immunoSEQ multiplex PCR; TCRdb's copy has only in-frame clones and leaves some out. Counted here are 100,000 to 130,000 clones, 70% to 85% occurring once; the ten biggest clones make up around 6.2%. In its sample, this clone was seen a few times. The chain has TRBV27 and TRBJ1-5; D may be TRBD1 (5 bases). The material sequenced was blood. The TCR comes from a man between 18 and 29 years old in good health. The CDR3 protein is CASSRRWGGGLSNQPQHF. The CDR3 DNA reads TGTGCCAGCAGCCGGCGTTGGGGGGGAGGTTTGAGCAATCAGCCCCAGCATTTT.